These 21 T cell receptor beta chains were sequenced from one sample in a study of graft-versus-host responses after intestinal transplantation. Produced via immunoSEQ multiplex PCR; TCRdb's table is partial and in-frame only. The table records approximately 90,000 clones, about four fifths of them present only once. Their specific antigens are unknown. Source: unstimulated CD4+ T cells sorted from spleen or lymph node cells, taken before intestinal transplant. The receptors were gathered from a human donor who received an intestinal transplant.

The chain combines TRBV19 with TRBJ1-5; 7 positions agree with TRBD1. Unmatched junction bases numbered 7, after V lost 0 bases and J lost 2 bases. CDR1 and CDR2 (germline): LNHDA, SQIVND (reference sequence). The CDR3 is made up of 17 amino acids. The CDR3 sequence is CASSIDLGQRGNQPQHF. The DNA of the CDR3 is TGTGCCAGTAGTATAGATCTGGGACAGAGAGGCAATCAGCCCCAGCATTTT.

J is TRBJ2-7 and V is TRBV7-6; D uncertain. Germline V gives CDR1 SGHVS, CDR2 FNYEAQ. This CDR3 has 11 residues. Between the trimmed V and J ends, which lost 2 bases and 6 bases, there was a span of 5 bases. The CDR3 loop reads CASSLTGEQYF. The CDR3 DNA reads as TGTGCCAGCAGCTTAACTGGCGAGCAGTACTTC.

The chain couples TRBV28 to TRBJ2-7, with D perhaps TRBD2 (6 bases). Trimming removed 10 bases from V and 6 bases from J, with 19 bases in between. The CDR3 sequence is 13 residues long. Germline V gene data show CDR1 as MDHEN and CDR2 as SYDVKM. CDR3 protein: CATNRGNPSEQYF. The CDR3, as DNA: TGTGCCACCAACCGGGGGAACCCTAGCGAGCAGTACTTC.

V is TRBV6-1 and J is TRBJ2-7, with D unresolved. Trimming cost V 1 base and J 6 bases, with 13 bases left between them. CDR1 and CDR2 (germline): MNHNS, SASEGT. This CDR3 spans 14 amino acids. The CDR3, as DNA: TGTGCCAGCAGTGAAGAGGCCAGGTCGCTCGAGCAGTACTTC. The encoded protein is CASSEEARSLEQYF.

The chain uses TRBV7-8 and TRBJ1-6; D is undetermined. V was pared by 5 bases and J by 8 bases, with 16 bases between. The CDR3 contains 15 residues. CDR1 is SGHVS, CDR2 FQNEAQ, per germline. CDR3 coding DNA: TGTGCCAGCAGCAAACGACTGGGAGCGGATTCACCCCTCCACTTT. Translated, it gives CASSKRLGADSPLHF.

This chain joins TRBV7-9 and TRBJ2-7; 9 bases align to TRBD1. Germline-derived CDR1 and CDR2 are SEHNR and FQNEAQ (reference sequence). The V segment lost 5 bases and the J segment 1 base; nucleotides outside the gene matches: 6. CDR3 length: 15 residues. CDR3 residues: CASSLPGQGSYEQYF. CDR3 bases: TGTGCCAGCAGCCTACCGGGACAGGGATCCTACGAGCAGTACTTC.

The chain joins TRBV6-6 to TRBJ2-1; D remains unclear. V was clipped by 7 bases and J by 12 bases, with 13 bases between them. Germline CDR1 and CDR2: MNHNY and SVGAGI (reference sequence). The CDR3 covers 11 residues. The CDR3 loop reads CASTQTSGQFF. CDR3 DNA: TGTGCCAGCACACAGACGAGTGGGCAGTTCTTC.

This clone has just a few counts. The chain joins TRBV5-6 to TRBJ1-2; 11 bases agree with TRBD1. This CDR3 has 16 residues. CDR1 and CDR2 (germline): SGHDT, YYEEEE. V was clipped by 4 bases and J by 4 bases; unmatched bases: 9. DNA of the CDR3: TGTGCCAGCAGCGCAGCCGGGACAGGGGGTGCCTATGGCTACACCTTC. Translation gives CASSAAGTGGAYGYTF.

The V and J genes are TRBV28 and TRBJ2-7; TRBD2 matches 10 bases. The germline CDR1 and CDR2 sequences are MDHEN and SYDVKM. The CDR3 spans 15 residues. Trimming took 5 bases from V and 3 from J; bases not matched to a gene: 7. As DNA, the CDR3 is TGTGCCAGCAGTCCCAGCGGGAGGGGCCACTACGAGCAGTACTTC. This sequence encodes CASSPSGRGHYEQYF.

This chain uses TRBV28 with TRBJ2-1; 10 bases fit TRBD2. CDR3 length equals 17 residues. Germline CDR1 and CDR2: MDHEN and SYDVKM. V lost 3 bases and J lost 2; bases outside the gene matches: 7. The CDR3 spells CASSFDRTSGTYNEQFF. The CDR3 region has the DNA TGTGCCAGCAGTTTTGACCGGACTAGCGGCACCTACAATGAGCAGTTCTTC.

The rearrangement links TRBV9 to TRBJ2-5; 9 bases fit TRBD2. The CDR3 is 16 amino acids. Trimming cost V 2 bases and J 5 bases; bases outside gene matches: 10. Germline values: CDR1 SGDLS, CDR2 YYNGEE. CDR3 bases: TGTGCCAGCAGCGTGAGGGGCGGGACTAGCAGCGAGACCCAGTACTTC. Its protein product is CASSVRGGTSSETQYF.

V usage is TRBV30 and J usage is TRBJ1-3; TRBD1 might be the D (5 bases). V lost 5 bases and J 0 bases, leaving 8 bases between the germline ends. There are 13 residues in the CDR3. Germline lookup yields CDR1 GTSNPN and CDR2 SVGIG (reference sequence). CDR3 bases: TGTGCCTGGGACAGTGCCTCTGGAAACACCATATATTTT. Its translation is CAWDSASGNTIYF.

The chain combines TRBV11-1 with TRBJ2-5, with D possibly being TRBD1 (7 bases). V shed 0 bases and J shed 4 bases, with 12 bases lying between them. The length of the CDR3 is 15 residues. Germline CDR1 reads SGHAT; CDR2 reads FQDESV (reference sequence). CDR3 sequence: CASSLAPQGGETQYF. For the CDR3, the DNA is TGTGCCAGCAGCTTAGCGCCTCAGGGGGGAGAGACCCAGTACTTC.

This chain links TRBV28 with TRBJ2-5; TRBD2 matches at 8 bases. This CDR3 region has 15 residues. The junction had 10 bases not matched to a gene; V was cut back by 6 bases and J by 4 bases. Per the germline V gene, CDR1 is MDHEN and CDR2 is SYDVKM. CDR3 amino acids: CASSPTAGGRETQYF. Here the CDR3 DNA reads TGTGCCAGCAGCCCAACCGCGGGGGGACGAGAGACCCAGTACTTC.

The J gene is TRBJ2-7, the V gene TRBV27; 10 bases map to TRBD2. CDR3 length equals 13 residues. V lost 6 bases, J lost 2 bases, and 1 base stayed unmatched. Germline CDR1 and CDR2: MNHEY and SMNVEV (reference sequence). The CDR3 DNA sequence: TGTGCCAGCAGGCTAGCGGGGGCCTACGAGCAGTACTTC. As protein: CASRLAGAYEQYF.

This chain joins TRBV5-4 and TRBJ2-7, with a possible D match to TRBD1 (5 bases). Trimming pared 4 bases from V and 7 bases from J, leaving 15 bases between. This CDR3 is built from 13 residues. Per the germline V gene, CDR1 is SGHNT and CDR2 is YYREEE (reference sequence). The CDR3 protein is CASSTAGLGEQYF. The CDR3 region has the DNA TGTGCCAGCAGCACTGCAGGGTTAGGGGAGCAGTACTTC.

The chain recombines TRBV5-6 with TRBJ2-5; D unclear. V lost 0 bases and J lost 5, with 5 bases in between. The CDR3 has 12 residues. Germline lookup yields CDR1 SGHDT and CDR2 YYEEEE. CDR3 nucleotide sequence: TGTGCCAGCAGCTTGGATCTGGAGACCCAGTACTTC. Its protein is CASSLDLETQYF.

The V and J genes are TRBV25-1 and TRBJ2-7; 7 positions match TRBD1. V dropped 8 bases and J dropped 2; count of bases not matched to a gene: 3. Germline V CDR1 and CDR2: MGHDK, SYGVNS. The CDR3 has 12 amino acids. The CDR3 DNA is TGTGCCAGCTCAGGGGGAGCCTACGAGCAGTACTTC. It is translated as CASSGGAYEQYF.

This chain joins TRBV9 and TRBJ2-1; the match to TRBD1 covers 8 bases. Germline lookup yields CDR1 SGDLS and CDR2 YYNGEE. This CDR3 has 16 residues. Unmatched junction bases numbered 10, after V lost 4 bases and J lost 4 bases. CDR3 sequence (DNA): TGTGCCAGCAGCCCCAGGACAGGGAAGTTGTACAATGAGCAGTTCTTC. This codes for CASSPRTGKLYNEQFF. Combining the CDR3 with reference TRBV9 and TRBJ2-1 gives the whole variable domain DSGVTQTPKHLITATGQRVTLRCSPRSGDLSVYWYQQSLDQGLQFLIQYYNGEERAKGNILERFSAQQFPDLHSELNLSSLELGDSALYFCASSPRTGKLYNEQFFGPGTRLTVL.

As for this clone: At one end, the junction sequence differs from germline, possibly due to a read error. The J gene is TRBJ1-4, the V gene TRBV27; D not resolved. Per the germline V gene, CDR1 is MNHEY and CDR2 is SMNVEV (reference sequence). This CDR3 is 19 amino acids long. The DNA of the CDR3 is TGTGCCAGCAGTTTATCTCTCTTTCGGGTCAGTCCCTCTAAAGAAAAACTGTTTTTT. This encodes CASSLSLFRVSPSKEKLFF.

This clone was found a few times. The V gene is TRBV21-1, the J gene TRBJ1-5; TRBD1 is the table's D call, not checked against the DNA. TRBV21-1 corresponds to a pseudogene. The CDR3 consists of 18 residues. Written as DNA, the CDR3 is TGTGCCAGCAGCAAAGAGGACATAACTAAATATAGCAATCAGCCCCAGCATTTT. Protein: CASSKEDITKYSNQPQHF.